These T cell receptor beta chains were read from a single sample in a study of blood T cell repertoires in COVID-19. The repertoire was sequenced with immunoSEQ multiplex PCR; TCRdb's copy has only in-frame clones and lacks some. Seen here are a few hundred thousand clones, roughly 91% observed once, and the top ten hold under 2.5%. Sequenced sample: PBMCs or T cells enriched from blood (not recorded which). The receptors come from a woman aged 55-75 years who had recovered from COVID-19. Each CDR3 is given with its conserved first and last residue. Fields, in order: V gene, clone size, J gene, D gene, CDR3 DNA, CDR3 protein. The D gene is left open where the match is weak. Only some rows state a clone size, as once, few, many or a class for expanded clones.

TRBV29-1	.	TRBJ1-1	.	TGCAGCGTTGATAGAGGGGGGGTGGTGACTGAAGCTTTCTTT	CSVDRGGVVTEAFF
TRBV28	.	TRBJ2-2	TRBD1	TGTGCCAGCAGTAAATACAGGGGGCGGAACACCGGGGAGCTGTTTTTT	CASSKYRGRNTGELFF
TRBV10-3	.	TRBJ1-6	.	TGTGCCATCAGAGGGAGTCGGAATTCACCCCTCCACTTT	CAIRGSRNSPLHF
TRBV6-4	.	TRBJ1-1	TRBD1	TGTGCCAGCAGTACCGAACCCTCGACAGGGGAGGCTTTCTTT	CASSTEPSTGEAFF
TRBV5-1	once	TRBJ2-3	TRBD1	TGCGCCAGCAGCTTCACAGGGGAGGATACGCAGTATTTT	CASSFTGEDTQYF
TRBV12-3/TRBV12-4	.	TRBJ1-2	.	TGTGCCAGCACCTTACGGGGAAGTGGCTACACCTTC	CASTLRGSGYTF
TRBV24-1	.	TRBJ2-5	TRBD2	TGTGCCACCAGTGATTTCGGACTAGCGGGAGGGCAAGAGACCCAGTACTTC	CATSDFGLAGGQETQYF
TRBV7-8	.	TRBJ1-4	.	TGTGCCAGCAGCTTAGGAACAGTAAATGAAAAACTGTTTTTT	CASSLGTVNEKLFF
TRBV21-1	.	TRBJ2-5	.	TGTGCCAGCAGCAAAGCAGTGGTAGGGCGGGAGAGTTGCCCCAGAGAGACCCAGTACTTC	CASSKAVVGRESCPRETQYF
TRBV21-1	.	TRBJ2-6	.	TGTGCCAGCAACGGGAGGGTCACTGGGGCCAACGTCCTGACTTTC	CASNGRVTGANVLTF
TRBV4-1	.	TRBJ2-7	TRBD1	TGCGCCAGCAGCCCCCGGGACAGAACCTACGAGCAGTACTTC	CASSPRDRTYEQYF
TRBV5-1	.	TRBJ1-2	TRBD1	TGCGCCAGCAGCCCCCCCTTAGGGGGCGAAGGCTACACCTTC	CASSPPLGGEGYTF
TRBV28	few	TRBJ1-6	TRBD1	TGTGCCAGCAGGACTCAGGGGGGTTTGAATTCACCCCTCCACTTT	CASRTQGGLNSPLHF
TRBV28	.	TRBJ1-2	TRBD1	TGTGCCAGCAGCTCCCCCCAGGTGGCAGGGGGCCAAGGAAACTATGGCTACACCTTC	CASSSPQVAGGQGNYGYTF
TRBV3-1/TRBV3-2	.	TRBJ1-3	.	TGTGCCAGCAGCCAACTAGGGGTCCTTGGAAACACCATATATTTT	CASSQLGVLGNTIYF
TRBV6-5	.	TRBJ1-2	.	TGTGCCAGCAGTTACCAAGCAGGGAGGGACTATGGCTACACCTTC	CASSYQAGRDYGYTF